This is a list of T cell receptor beta chains from one sample in a study of blood T cell repertoires in COVID-19. Assay used: immunoSEQ multiplex PCR; TCRdb lists only in-frame clones, some missing. Altogether about 59,000 clones are present, around four fifths being singletons, with the ten largest covering around 5.4%. The sample taken for sequencing was peripheral blood. These receptors came from a woman aged 70-85 years with acute or convalescent COVID-19. CDR3s include the opening cysteine and the closing phenylalanine or tryptophan. D genes are given only for firm matches. Only part of the rows carry a size: once, few, many, or a class if the clone is expanded.

d_gene,j_gene,v_gene,len,abundance,CDR3nt,CDR3aa
TRBD2,TRBJ2-7,TRBV5-6,17,.,TGTGCCAGCAGCTTAACTACTAGCGGGGGAATACTAGGCGAGCAGTACTTC,CASSLTTSGGILGEQYF
.,TRBJ2-7,TRBV6-5,12,once,TGTGCCAGCGGAAAACTAAGTTACGAGCAGTACTTC,CASGKLSYEQYF
TRBD1,TRBJ2-3,TRBV5-8,16,.,TGTGCCAGCAGCTTGCGGGCAGGGGGCTCTAAAGATACGCAGTATTTT,CASSLRAGGSKDTQYF
.,TRBJ2-3,TRBV10-1,15,.,TGCGCCAGCAGTGGCGTACCCGAGGGTACAGATACGCAGTATTTT,CASSGVPEGTDTQYF
TRBD2,TRBJ2-5,TRBV4-2,15,.,TGTGCCAGCAGCCAAGATGGGACTAGCTTTGAGACCCAGTACTTC,CASSQDGTSFETQYF
.,TRBJ2-7,TRBV6-4,10,.,TGTGCCAGCAGTCACTACGAGCAGTACTTC,CASSHYEQYF
.,TRBJ2-7,TRBV19,13,once,TGTGCCAGTAGTATCGGCAGGACCTACGAGCAGTACTTC,CASSIGRTYEQYF
.,TRBJ2-5,TRBV28,14,once,TGTGCCAGCAGTTTACCGGGGGAGAGGGGGACCCAGTACTTC,CASSLPGERGTQYF
.,TRBJ1-5,TRBV15,13,.,TGTGCCACCAGCAGAGATGGAGGTCAGCCCCAGCATTTT,CATSRDGGQPQHF
.,TRBJ2-3,TRBV6-5,15,.,TGTGCCAGCAGTTATCGGCCAGAAGCGACAGATACGCAGTATTTT,CASSYRPEATDTQYF
.,TRBJ1-3,TRBV28,16,.,TGTGCCAGCAGTGCTTATATTACAGGGTTTGGAAACACCATATATTTT,CASSAYITGFGNTIYF
TRBD1,TRBJ1-1,TRBV5-1,14,.,TGCGCCAGCGGGGGACAGGGGATGAACACTGAAGCTTTCTTT,CASGGQGMNTEAFF
.,TRBJ2-2,TRBV6-1,18,.,TGTGCCAGCAGTGACCCATCGGACCAGGGGATTCGAGCCGGGGAGCTGTTTTTT,CASSDPSDQGIRAGELFF
.,TRBJ2-5,TRBV5-1,14,.,TGCGCCAGCAGTTCCGGGATCGAAAGAGAGACCCAGTACTTC,CASSSGIERETQYF
TRBD2,TRBJ2-7,TRBV5-1,16,.,TGCGCCAGCAGCTTGGGGACTAGCGGGGGGGCCCACGAGCAGTACTTC,CASSLGTSGGAHEQYF
TRBD2,TRBJ2-5,TRBV3-1/TRBV3-2,16,.,TGTGCCAGCAGCGGTCGGGTAGCGGGGGAGCGAGAGACCCAGTACTTC,CASSGRVAGERETQYF
.,TRBJ2-1,TRBV2,12,few,TGTGCCGCACAGGGCAGAGGCGGTGAGCAGTTCTTC,CAAQGRGGEQFF
TRBD1,TRBJ1-1,TRBV4-3,15,.,TGCGCCAGCAGCCAAGATGCGGGACAGGGGCGGGAAGCTTTCTTT,CASSQDAGQGREAFF
TRBD1,TRBJ1-2,TRBV4-2,16,.,TGTGCCAGCAGCCAAGAGGTAGCGGACAGGGGGTATGGCTACACCTTC,CASSQEVADRGYGYTF
.,TRBJ2-5,TRBV6-6,14,.,TGTGCCAGCAGTCGGGGCCCTTTAGTGGAGACCCAGTACTTC,CASSRGPLVETQYF
TRBD1,TRBJ1-2,TRBV5-6,16,once,TGTGCCAGCAGGCGGGACAGGGGGAAGGATAACTATGGCTACACCTTC,CASRRDRGKDNYGYTF
.,TRBJ1-3,TRBV19,15,.,TGTGCCAGTAGTCTCGACAGGCGCTCTGGAAACACCATATATTTT,CASSLDRRSGNTIYF
.,TRBJ2-7,TRBV3-1/TRBV3-2,16,.,TGTGCCAGCAGCCAAACCCCGGGGGCGGGGGCCTACGAGCAGTACTTC,CASSQTPGAGAYEQYF
.,TRBJ1-1,TRBV7-6,12,.,TGTGCCAGCAGCGCCACCTCGAGAGAGTTTTTCTTT,CASSATSREFFF
.,TRBJ2-2,TRBV6-2/TRBV6-3,16,.,TGTGCCAGCACCCCCATGAGCAGGGCTAGAACCGGGGAGCTGTTTTTT,CASTPMSRARTGELFF
TRBD1,TRBJ1-6,TRBV7-2,18,.,TGTGCCAGCAGCTTAAGAGGGGGCCAGGGTCTCTATAATTCACCCCTCCACTTT,CASSLRGGQGLYNSPLHF
TRBD1,TRBJ2-2,TRBV11-3,14,.,TGTGCCACCTCCGGACAGGGGGCCCCCGGGGAGCTGTTTTTT,CATSGQGAPGELFF
TRBD1,TRBJ2-1,TRBV19,15,.,TGTGCCAGTAACACCGGACAGGGGGCCTACAATGAGCAGTTCTTC,CASNTGQGAYNEQFF
TRBD1,TRBJ2-2,TRBV5-4,15,.,TGTGCCAGCAGCTCCCTTTCAACAGGGGCCGGGGAGCTGTTTTTT,CASSSLSTGAGELFF
.,TRBJ1-2,TRBV20-1,11,.,TGCAGTGCCTGGACGGACTCAGGCTACACCTTC,CSAWTDSGYTF
TRBD1,TRBJ2-1,TRBV3-1/TRBV3-2,15,.,TGTGCCAGCAGCCAAGGTAGGGGGCTAGGCGGTGAGCAGTTCTTC,CASSQGRGLGGEQFF
.,TRBJ1-1,TRBV5-1,15,.,TGCGCCAGCCGCTACGGGGGGGGCATGAACACTGAAGCTTTCTTT,CASRYGGGMNTEAFF
.,TRBJ2-1,TRBV6-5,14,.,TGTGCCAGCAGGGGGGACTTTGGACACAATGAGCAGTTCTTC,CASRGDFGHNEQFF
.,TRBJ1-5,TRBV12-3/TRBV12-4,13,once,TGTGCCAGCAGGTGGGGGCTAAATCAGCCCCAGCATTTT,CASRWGLNQPQHF
TRBD1,TRBJ2-2,TRBV11-3,17,.,TGTGCCAGCAGCTCATCCGGGACAGGGGTCCTCACCGGGGAGCTGTTTTTT,CASSSSGTGVLTGELFF
.,TRBJ1-5,TRBV7-2,14,once,TGTGCCAGCAGTTCGGCAGGACATAATCAGCCCCAGCATTTT,CASSSAGHNQPQHF
.,TRBJ2-5,TRBV12-2,17,many,TGTGCAAGTCGCTTAGGGTGGCTAGCGGGGGGTATGGAGACCCAGTACTTC,CASRLGWLAGGMETQYF
.,TRBJ2-5,TRBV11-3,13,.,TGTGCCAGCAGCCAGGCGTACCAAGAGACCCAGTACTTC,CASSQAYQETQYF
.,TRBJ2-2,TRBV2,14,.,TGTGCCAGCAGGGGCCTGGGTTACACCGGGGAGCTGTTTTTT,CASRGLGYTGELFF
.,TRBJ2-7,TRBV10-3,12,.,TGTGCCATCAGGGAACAGGGCTACGAGCAGTACTTC,CAIREQGYEQYF
.,TRBJ2-7,TRBV5-6,15,.,TGTGCCAGCAGCTCTTTGGGACACTCAGAGTACGAGCAGTACTTC,CASSSLGHSEYEQYF
TRBD2,TRBJ2-5,TRBV11-2,14,few,TGTGCCAGCAGCTTACGGGGGGACGGCGAGACCCAGTACTTC,CASSLRGDGETQYF
.,TRBJ1-4,TRBV12-5,14,.,TGTGCTAGTGGGCGGGGAGACCCTAATGAAAAACTGTTTTTT,CASGRGDPNEKLFF
TRBD1,TRBJ2-7,TRBV7-3,13,.,TGTGCCAGCAGCCAGACAGGGAATGGCGAGCAGTACTTC,CASSQTGNGEQYF
TRBD1,TRBJ1-1,TRBV7-3,17,.,TGTGCCAGCAGCTTGTTTCCGGACAGGGGATGGAGGACTGAAGCTTTCTTT,CASSLFPDRGWRTEAFF
.,TRBJ1-2,TRBV2,13,.,TGTGCCAGCAGTGAGTTGGGGGCGGATGGCTACACCTTC,CASSELGADGYTF
.,TRBJ2-7,TRBV2,16,.,TGTGCCAGCACAGAAGGGGCCGGGGGTCGCTCCTACGAGCAGTACTTC,CASTEGAGGRSYEQYF
.,TRBJ2-3,TRBV12-5,15,.,TGTGCTAGTGGTGCCGGGACAGTGGAGGGGGATACGCAGTATTTT,CASGAGTVEGDTQYF
TRBD2,TRBJ2-3,TRBV3-1/TRBV3-2,18,.,TGTGCCAGCAGCCAAGAGGGACTAGCGGGGGCCGGGACAGATACGCAGTATTTT,CASSQEGLAGAGTDTQYF
.,TRBJ1-2,TRBV27,13,.,TGTGCCAGTTGGGGATTAGGACATTATGGCTACACCTTC,CASWGLGHYGYTF
TRBD1,TRBJ1-2,TRBV2,16,few,TGTGCCAGCAGACTGGGACAGGGCCCTCCGGGATATGGCTACACCTTC,CASRLGQGPPGYGYTF
.,TRBJ1-5,TRBV5-1,15,.,TGCGCCAGCAGCCGCACAACAGGGAGCAATCAGCCCCAGCATTTT,CASSRTTGSNQPQHF
TRBD1,TRBJ1-2,TRBV29-1,13,few,TGCAGCGGGGGGACAGGATCTAACTATGGCTACACCTTC,CSGGTGSNYGYTF